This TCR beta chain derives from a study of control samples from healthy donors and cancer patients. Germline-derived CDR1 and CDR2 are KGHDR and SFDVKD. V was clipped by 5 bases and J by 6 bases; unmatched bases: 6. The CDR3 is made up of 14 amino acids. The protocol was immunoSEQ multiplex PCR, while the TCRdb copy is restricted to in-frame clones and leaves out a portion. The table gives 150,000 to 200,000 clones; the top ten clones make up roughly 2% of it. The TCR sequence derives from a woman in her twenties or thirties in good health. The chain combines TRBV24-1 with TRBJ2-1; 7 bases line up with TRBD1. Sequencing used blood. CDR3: CATSASGQRNEQFF. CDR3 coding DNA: TGTGCCACCAGTGCCTCGGGACAGCGCAATGAGCAGTTCTTC.